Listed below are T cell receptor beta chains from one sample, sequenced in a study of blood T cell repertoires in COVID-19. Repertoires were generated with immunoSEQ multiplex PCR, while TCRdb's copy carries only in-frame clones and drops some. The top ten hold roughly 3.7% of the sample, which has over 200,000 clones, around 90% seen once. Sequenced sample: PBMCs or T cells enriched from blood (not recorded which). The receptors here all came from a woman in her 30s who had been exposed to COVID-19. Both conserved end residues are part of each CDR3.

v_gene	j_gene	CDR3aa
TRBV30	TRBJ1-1	CACNRDTNTEAFF
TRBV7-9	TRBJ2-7	CASSLGVNALGLSSNEQYF
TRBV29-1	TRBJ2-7	CSVAQGRGAHEQYF
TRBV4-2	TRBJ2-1	CASSQDQGGEQFF
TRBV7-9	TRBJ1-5	CASSLRQGQPQHF
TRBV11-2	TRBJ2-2	CASSRWTVTGELFF
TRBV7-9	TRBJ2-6	CASSLPTQGAGANVLTF
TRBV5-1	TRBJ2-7	CASSFHRSFDRETPYEQYF
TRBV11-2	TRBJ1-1	CASSLGGTGQAFF
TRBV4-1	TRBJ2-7	CASSQEKGGESEQYF
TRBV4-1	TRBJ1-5	CASSLYSNQPQHF
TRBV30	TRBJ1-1	CAWSVSRGIRGEAFF
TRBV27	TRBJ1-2	CASKIAGTGGYGYTF
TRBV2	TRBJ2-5	CASSSLAASTQYF
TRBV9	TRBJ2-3	CASSVEFSEYF
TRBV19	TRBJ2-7	CASSARFAGIYEQYF
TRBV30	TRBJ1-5	CAWSAPTGLSGQPQHF
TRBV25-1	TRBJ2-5	CASSNRGLAGETQYF
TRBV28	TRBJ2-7	CASSFSVYSYEQYF
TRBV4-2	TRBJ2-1	CASSQALLGANEQFF
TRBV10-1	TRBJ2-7	CASSEPGTGVYEQYF
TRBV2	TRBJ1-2	CASSVQGGDYGYTF
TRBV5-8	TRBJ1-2	CASSLRTGNGGYTF
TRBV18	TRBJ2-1	CASSPRGDSYNEQFF
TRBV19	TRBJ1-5	CASRSQGHQPQHF
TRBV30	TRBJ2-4	CAWSGASGRVGGIQYF
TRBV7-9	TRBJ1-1	CASSRGRMVEAFF
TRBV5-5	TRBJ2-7	CASSPAGTGLDEQYF
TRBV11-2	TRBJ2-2	CASSLPSGSYTGELFF
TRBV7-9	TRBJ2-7	CASSSKTGPYEQYF
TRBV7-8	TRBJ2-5	CASSLAGGVQETQYF
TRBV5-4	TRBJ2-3	CASSSHSGSASF
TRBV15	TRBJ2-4	CATSRDGGSNIQYF
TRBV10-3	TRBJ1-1	CAISGRYIGYAEAFF
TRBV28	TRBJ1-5	CASSLLSGGRNSNQPQHF
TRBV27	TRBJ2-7	CASSWGEAYEQYF
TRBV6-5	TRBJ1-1	CASSFQGGTEAFF
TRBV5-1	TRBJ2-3	CASSLREGTDTQYF
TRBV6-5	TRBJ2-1	CASRREDNEQFF
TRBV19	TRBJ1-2	CASSLRTGAYGYTF
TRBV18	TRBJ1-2	CASSSTGTGGYTF
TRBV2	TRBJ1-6	CASSEVRARSPLHF
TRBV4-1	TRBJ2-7	CASSLRRGGSYEQYF
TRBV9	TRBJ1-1	CASSTSSPGNTEAFF
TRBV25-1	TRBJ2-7	CASSLEAGTSYEQYF
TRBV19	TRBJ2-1	CASQLEGSGTYNEQFF
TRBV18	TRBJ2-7	CASSPTGDNSYEQYF
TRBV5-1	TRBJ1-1	CASSLEVMNTEAFF
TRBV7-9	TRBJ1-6	CASSRMLGASPLHF
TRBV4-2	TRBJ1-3	CASSQRPGDGNTIYF
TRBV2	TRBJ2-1	CASSDGRGEQFF
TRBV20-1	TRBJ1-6	CSASDDSLGYDPLHF
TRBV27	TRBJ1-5	CASSKGGLREDQPQHF
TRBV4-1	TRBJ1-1	CASGFSVGVEAFF
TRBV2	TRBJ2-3	CASSEALSATGGTDTQYF
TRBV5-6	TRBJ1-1	CASSLRQGVMNTEAFF
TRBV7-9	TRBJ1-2	CASSVAGESYYGYTF
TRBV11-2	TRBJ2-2	CASSSTGAANTGELFF
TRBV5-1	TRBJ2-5	CASSLTSLQETQYF
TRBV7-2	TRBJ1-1	CASSLDSQFTEAFF